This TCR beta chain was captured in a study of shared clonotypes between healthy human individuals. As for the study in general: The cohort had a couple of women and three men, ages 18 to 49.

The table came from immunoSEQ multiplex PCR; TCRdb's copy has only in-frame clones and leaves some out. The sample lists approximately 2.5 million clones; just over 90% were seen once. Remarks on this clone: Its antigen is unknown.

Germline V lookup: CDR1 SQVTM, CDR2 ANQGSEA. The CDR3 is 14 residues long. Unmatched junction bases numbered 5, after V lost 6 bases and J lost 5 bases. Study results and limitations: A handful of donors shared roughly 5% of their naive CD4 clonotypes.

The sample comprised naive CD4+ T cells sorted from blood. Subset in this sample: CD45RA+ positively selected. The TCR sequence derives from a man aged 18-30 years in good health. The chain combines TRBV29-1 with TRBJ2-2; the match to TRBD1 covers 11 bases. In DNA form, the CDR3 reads TGCAGCGTCCCCCGGGACAGGGGGACCGGGGAGCTGTTTTTT. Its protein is CSVPRDRGTGELFF.